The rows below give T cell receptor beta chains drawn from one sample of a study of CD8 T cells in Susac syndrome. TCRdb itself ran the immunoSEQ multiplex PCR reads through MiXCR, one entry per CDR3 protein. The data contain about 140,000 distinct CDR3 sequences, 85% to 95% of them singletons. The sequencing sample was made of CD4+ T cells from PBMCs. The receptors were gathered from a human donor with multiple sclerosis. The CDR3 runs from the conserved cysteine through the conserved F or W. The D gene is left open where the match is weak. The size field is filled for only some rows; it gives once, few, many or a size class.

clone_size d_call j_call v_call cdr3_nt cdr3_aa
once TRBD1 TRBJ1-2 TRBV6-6 TGTGCCAGCAGTTACTCGGGGACAGAATATGGCTACACCTTC CASSYSGTEYGYTF
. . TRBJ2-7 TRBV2 TGTGCCAGCAGTGAACAAGGGATGAACGAGCAGTACTTC CASSEQGMNEQYF
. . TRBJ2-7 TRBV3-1 TGTGCCAGCAGCCAAGGGACTACCAAATCTTACGAGCAGTACTTC CASSQGTTKSYEQYF
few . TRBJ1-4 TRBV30 TGTGCCTGGAGTGTCTCTGAAAAACTGTTTTTT CAWSVSEKLFF
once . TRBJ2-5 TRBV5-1 TGCGCCAGCAGCTTCATTTCATCGCCAGAGACCCAGTACTTC CASSFISSPETQYF
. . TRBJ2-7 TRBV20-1 TGCAGTGCCCCTGACAATTACTACGAGCAGTACTTC CSAPDNYYEQYF
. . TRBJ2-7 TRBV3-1 TGTGCCAGCAGCCTATCGATTAACTACGAGCAGTACTTC CASSLSINYEQYF
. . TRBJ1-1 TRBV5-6 TGTGCCAGCCTTAGGTCCAGGGTCAACACTGAAGCTTTCTTT CASLRSRVNTEAFF
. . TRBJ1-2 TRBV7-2 TGTGCCAGCAGCTTAGTCGGGCAGGGCCCCCATGGCTACACCTTC CASSLVGQGPHGYTF
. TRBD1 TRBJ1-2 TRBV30 TGTGCCTGGAGTACCAGGGGGGTCTATGGCTACACCTTC CAWSTRGVYGYTF
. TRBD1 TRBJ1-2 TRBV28 TGTGCCAGCAGTTTCTCAGGGGGCGGTGGCTACACCTTC CASSFSGGGGYTF
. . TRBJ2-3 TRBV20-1 TGCAGTGCTAGAGCCCTCACTAGCCCAGATACGCAGTATTTT CSARALTSPDTQYF
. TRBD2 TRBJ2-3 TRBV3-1 TGTGCCAGCAGCCGACGTACCTCTAGCGGGAGGCGGGATACGCAGTATTTT CASSRRTSSGRRDTQYF
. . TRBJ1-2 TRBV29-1 TGCAGCGTCGGATTAGGGGGAGTGGGTTATGGCTACACCTTC CSVGLGGVGYGYTF
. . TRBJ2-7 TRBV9 TGTGCCAGCAGCGTAGAAGGGGGGGCCGAGCAGTACTTC CASSVEGGAEQYF
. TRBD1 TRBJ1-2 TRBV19 TGTGCCAGTAGTATTGCTTTGACAGGGCGCCGTGGCTACACCTTC CASSIALTGRRGYTF
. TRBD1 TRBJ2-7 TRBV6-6 TGTGCCAGCAGTTCGTCTAGACAGGGGGCCCAAGAGCAGTACTTC CASSSSRQGAQEQYF
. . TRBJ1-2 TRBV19 TGTGCCAGTACCTCGGACAGATATGGCTACACCTTC CASTSDRYGYTF
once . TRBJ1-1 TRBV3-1 TGTGCCAGCAGCCAAGGACAGGTCCTTAACACTGAAGCTTTCTTT CASSQGQVLNTEAFF
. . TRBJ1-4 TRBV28 TGTGCCAGCAGTTTAAGGGTAAATGAAAAACTGTTTTTT CASSLRVNEKLFF
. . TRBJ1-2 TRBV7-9 TGTGCCAGCAGCTCGTTGGGCCCTAAGGGGAGTAACTATGGCTACACCTTC CASSSLGPKGSNYGYTF
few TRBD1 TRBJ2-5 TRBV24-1 TGTGCCACCAGTGTCGGGACAGAGGAGCAAGAGACCCAGTACTTC CATSVGTEEQETQYF
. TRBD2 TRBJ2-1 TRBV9 TGTGCCAGCAGCGTAGGGCTAGCGGGCTGGGAGCAGTTCTTC CASSVGLAGWEQFF